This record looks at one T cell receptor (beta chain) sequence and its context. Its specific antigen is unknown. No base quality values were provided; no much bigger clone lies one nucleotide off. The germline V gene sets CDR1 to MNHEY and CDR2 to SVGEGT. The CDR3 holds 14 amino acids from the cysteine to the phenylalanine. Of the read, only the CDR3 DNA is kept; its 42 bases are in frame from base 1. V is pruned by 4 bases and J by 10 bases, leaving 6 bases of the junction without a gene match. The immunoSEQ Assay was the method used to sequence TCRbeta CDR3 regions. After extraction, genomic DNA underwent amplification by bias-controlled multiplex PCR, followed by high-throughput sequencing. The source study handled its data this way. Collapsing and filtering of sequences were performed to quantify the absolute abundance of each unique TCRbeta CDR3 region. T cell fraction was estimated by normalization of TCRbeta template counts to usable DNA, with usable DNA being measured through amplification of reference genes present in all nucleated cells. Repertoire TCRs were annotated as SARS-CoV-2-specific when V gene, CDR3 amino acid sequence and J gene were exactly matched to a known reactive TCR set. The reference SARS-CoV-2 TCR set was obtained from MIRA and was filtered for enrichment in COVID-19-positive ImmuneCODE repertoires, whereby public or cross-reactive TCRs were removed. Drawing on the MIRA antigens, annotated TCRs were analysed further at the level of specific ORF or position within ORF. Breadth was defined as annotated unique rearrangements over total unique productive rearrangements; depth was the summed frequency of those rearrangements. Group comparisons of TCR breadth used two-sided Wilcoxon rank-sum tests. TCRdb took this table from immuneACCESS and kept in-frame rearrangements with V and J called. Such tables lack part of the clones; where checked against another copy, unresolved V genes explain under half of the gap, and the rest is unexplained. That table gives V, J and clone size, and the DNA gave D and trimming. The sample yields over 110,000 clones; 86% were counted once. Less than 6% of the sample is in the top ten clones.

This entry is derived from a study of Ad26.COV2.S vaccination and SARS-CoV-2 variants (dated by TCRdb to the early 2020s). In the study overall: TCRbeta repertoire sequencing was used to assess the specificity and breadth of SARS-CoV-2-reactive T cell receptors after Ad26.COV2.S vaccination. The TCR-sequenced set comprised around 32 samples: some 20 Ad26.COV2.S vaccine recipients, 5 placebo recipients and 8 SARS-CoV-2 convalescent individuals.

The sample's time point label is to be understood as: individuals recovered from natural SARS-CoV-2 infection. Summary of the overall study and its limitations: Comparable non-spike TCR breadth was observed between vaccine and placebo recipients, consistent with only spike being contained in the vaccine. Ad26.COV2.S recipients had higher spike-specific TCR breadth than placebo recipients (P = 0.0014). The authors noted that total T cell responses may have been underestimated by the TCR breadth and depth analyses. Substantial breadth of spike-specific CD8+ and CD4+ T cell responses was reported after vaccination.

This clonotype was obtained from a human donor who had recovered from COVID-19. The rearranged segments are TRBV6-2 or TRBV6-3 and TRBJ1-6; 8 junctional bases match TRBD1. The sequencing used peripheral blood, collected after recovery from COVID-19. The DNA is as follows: TGTGCCAGCAGTTTAGACAGGGGCCAATCACCCCTCCACTTT. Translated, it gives CASSLDRGQSPLHF.